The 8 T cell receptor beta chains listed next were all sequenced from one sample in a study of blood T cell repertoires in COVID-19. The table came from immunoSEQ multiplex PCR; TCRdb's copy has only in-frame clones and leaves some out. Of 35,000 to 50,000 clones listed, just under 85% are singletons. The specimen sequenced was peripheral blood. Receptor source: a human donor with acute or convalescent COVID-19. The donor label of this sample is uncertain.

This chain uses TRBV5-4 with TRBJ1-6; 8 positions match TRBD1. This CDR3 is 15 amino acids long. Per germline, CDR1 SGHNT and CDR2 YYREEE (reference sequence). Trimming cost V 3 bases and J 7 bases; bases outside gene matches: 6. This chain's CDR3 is CASSSGQGLNSPLHF. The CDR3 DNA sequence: TGTGCCAGCAGCTCCGGACAGGGTCTAAATTCACCCCTCCACTTT.

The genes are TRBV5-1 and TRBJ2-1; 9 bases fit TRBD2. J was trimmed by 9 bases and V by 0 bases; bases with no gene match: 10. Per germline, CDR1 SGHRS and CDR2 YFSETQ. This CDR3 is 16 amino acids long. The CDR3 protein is CASSLGVFGGRAEQFF. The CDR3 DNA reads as TGCGCCAGCAGCTTGGGGGTATTTGGCGGGAGGGCTGAGCAGTTCTTC.

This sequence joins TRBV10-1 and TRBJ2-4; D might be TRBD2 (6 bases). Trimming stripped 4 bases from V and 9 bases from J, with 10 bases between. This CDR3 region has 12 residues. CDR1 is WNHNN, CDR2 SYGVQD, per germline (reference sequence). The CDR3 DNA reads TGCGCCAGCAGTGGGCCGGAGGGCATTCAGTACTTC. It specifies CASSGPEGIQYF.

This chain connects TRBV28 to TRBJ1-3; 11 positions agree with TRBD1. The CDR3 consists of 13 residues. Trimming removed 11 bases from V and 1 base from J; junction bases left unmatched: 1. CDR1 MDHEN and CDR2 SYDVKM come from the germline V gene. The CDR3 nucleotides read TGTGCCGGACAGGGGGCGTCTGGAAACACCATATATTTT. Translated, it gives CAGQGASGNTIYF.

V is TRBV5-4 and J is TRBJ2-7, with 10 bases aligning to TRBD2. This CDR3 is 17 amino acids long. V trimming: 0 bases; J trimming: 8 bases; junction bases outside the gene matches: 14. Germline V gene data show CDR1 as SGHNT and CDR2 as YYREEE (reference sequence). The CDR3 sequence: CASSLAASGRDRGKQYF. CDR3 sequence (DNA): TGTGCCAGCAGCTTGGCCGCTAGCGGGAGAGACCGTGGCAAGCAGTACTTC.

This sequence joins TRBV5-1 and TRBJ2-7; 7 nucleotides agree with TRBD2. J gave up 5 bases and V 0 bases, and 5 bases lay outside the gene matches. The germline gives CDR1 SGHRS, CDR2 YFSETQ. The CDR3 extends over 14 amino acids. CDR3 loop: CASSLGLAVHEQYF. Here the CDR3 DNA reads TGCGCCAGCAGCTTGGGACTAGCTGTCCACGAGCAGTACTTC.

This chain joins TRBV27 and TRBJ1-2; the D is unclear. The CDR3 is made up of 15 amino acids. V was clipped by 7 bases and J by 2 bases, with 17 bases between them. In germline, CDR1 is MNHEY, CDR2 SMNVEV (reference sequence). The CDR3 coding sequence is TGTGCCAGCAAGGAGACGAGGGCTCAGAACTATGGCTACACCTTC. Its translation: CASKETRAQNYGYTF.

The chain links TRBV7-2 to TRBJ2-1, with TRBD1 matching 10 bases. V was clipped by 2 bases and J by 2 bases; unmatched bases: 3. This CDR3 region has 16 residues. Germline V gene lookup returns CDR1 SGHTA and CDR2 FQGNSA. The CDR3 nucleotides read TGTGCCAGCAGCTTAACCGGGACAGGGGCCTACAATGAGCAGTTCTTC. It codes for CASSLTGTGAYNEQFF.